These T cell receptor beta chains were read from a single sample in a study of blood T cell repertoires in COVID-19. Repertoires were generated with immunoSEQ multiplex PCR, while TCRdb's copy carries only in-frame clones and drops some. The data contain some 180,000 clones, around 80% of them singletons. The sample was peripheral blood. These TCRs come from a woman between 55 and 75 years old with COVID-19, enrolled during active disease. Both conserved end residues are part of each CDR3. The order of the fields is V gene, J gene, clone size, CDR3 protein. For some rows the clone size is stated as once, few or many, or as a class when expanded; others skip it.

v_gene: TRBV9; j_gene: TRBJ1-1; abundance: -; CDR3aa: CASSVGQGANTEAFF
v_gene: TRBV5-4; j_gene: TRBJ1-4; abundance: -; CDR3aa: CASSLNTADEKLFF
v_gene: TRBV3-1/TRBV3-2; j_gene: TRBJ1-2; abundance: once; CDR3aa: CASSQGGGNGYTF
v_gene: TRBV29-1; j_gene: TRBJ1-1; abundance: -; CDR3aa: CSVRGGGDTEAFF
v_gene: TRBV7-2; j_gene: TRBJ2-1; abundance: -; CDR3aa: CASSSPGQGTDEQFF
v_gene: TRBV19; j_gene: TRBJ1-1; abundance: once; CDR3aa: CASSRTGGEAFF
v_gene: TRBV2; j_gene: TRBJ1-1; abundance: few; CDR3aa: CASSGQAPRREAFF
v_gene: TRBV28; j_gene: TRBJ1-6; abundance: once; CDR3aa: CASRAGGVLSYNSPLHF
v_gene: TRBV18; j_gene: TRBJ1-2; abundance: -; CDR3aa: CASSSRGGYYGYTF
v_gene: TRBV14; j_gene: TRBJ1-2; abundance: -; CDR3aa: CASSLSGQYGYTF
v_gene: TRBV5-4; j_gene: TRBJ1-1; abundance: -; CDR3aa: CASGPDIEAFF
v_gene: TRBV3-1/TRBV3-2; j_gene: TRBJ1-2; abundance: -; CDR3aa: CASSHLTGQGYTF
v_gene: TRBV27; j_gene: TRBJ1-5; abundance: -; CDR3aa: CASSFRGHQPQHF
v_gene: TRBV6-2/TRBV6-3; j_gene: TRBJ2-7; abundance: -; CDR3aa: CASSYSTAGPWAGGEQYF
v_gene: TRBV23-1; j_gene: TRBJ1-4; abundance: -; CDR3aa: CASSRDRDNEKLFF
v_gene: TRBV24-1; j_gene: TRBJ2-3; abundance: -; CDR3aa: CATSDLSGETDTQYF
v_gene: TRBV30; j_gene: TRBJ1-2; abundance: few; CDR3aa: CAWSEAVLGYGYTF
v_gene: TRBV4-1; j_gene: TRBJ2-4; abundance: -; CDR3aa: CASSQELAGDFQYF
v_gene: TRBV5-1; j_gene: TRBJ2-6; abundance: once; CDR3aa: CASSRDRGDSSSGANVLTF
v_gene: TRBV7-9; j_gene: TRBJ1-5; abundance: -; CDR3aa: CASSAPGSGPQHF
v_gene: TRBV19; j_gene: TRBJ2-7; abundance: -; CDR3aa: CASSPQTYYEQYF
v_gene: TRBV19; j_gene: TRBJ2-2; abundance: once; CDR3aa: CASSQWAVNTGELFF
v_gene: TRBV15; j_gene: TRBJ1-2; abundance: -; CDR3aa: CATSSRQGATGYTF
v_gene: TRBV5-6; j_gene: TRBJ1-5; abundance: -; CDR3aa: CASSLGQGAGQPQHF
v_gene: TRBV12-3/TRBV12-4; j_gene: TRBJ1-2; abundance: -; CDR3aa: CASSLNGANGYTF
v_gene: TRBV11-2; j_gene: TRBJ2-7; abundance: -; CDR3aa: CASSSYQGVNEQYF
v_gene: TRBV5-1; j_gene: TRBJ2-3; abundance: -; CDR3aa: CASTRGESTDTQYF
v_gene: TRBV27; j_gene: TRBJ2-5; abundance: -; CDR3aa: CASSLGGVQETQYF
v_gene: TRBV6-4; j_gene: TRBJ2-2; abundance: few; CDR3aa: CASSASTSGGNTGELFF
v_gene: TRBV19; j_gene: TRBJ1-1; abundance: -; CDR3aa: CASSMLGEPNTEAFF
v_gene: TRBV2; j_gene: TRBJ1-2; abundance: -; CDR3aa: CASSGTDYGYTF
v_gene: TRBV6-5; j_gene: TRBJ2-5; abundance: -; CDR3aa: CASSTSTSMETQYF
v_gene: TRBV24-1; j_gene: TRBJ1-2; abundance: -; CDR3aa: CATSDGDRPNYGYTF
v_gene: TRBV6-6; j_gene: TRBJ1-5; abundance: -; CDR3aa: CASLPDRAYQPQHF
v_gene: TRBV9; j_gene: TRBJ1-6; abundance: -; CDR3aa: CASSVGGEASPLHF
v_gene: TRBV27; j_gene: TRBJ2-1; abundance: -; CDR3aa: CASSLLSSARHNEQFF
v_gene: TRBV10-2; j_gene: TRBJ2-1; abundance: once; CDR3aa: CASRMGHPLSYNEQFF
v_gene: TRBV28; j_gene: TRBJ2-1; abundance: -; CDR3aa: CASRHGAGYDEQFF
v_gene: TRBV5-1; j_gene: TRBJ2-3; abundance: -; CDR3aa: CASSGMGTDTDTQYF
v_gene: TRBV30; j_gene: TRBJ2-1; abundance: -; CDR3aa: CAWMWASGGSNEQFF
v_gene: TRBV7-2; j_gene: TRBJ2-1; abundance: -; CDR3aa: CASTIRAGRGSNEQFF
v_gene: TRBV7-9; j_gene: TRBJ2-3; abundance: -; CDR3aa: CASSLIGPGGIDTQYF
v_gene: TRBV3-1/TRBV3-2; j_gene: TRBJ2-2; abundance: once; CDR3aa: CASSPDLRTGELFF
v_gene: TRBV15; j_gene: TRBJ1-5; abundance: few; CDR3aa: CATSSGGRDQPQHF
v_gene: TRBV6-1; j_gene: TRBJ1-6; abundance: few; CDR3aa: CASSEYAGGNSPLHF
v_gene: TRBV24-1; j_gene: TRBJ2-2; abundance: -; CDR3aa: CATSGTPGGELFF
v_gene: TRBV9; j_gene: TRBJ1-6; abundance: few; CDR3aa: CASSAGTVYSPLHF
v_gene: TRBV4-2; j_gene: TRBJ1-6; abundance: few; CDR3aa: CASSPTGSQANSPLHF
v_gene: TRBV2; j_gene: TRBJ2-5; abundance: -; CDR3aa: CASSGLAGGRGKTQYF
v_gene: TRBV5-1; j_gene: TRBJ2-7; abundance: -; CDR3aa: CASSLERVLSYEQYF
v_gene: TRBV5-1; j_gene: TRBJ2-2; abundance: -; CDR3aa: CASRKDGNRGSGELFF
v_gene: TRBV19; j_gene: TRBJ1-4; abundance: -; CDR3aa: CASSPNYEKLFF
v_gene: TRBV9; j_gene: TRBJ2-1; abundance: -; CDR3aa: CASSVGLAGGQNEQFF
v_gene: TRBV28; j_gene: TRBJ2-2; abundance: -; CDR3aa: CASNLRGTAGELFF
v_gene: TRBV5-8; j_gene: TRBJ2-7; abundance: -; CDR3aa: CASSPKTPLGSYEQYF
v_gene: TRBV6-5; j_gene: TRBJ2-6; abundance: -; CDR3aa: CASRQGFSGANVLTF
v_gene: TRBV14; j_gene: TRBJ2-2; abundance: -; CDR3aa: CASSQDLGGASPTGELFF
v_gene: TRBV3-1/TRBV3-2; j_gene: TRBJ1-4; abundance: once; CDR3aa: CASSRRTGEHEKLFF
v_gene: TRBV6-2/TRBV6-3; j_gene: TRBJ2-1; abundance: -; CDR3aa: CASSYNPGGSYNEQFF